The entry that follows covers one TCR beta chain sequence. This sample is part of a study of blood T cell repertoires in COVID-19. Study background: Spain, Italy and the United States supplied samples that represented acute and convalescent COVID-19. The analysed material was cDNA or gDNA that came from T cells, B-cell-depleted T cells, or PBMCs.

Patients in Seattle were enrolled during active infection, then followed longitudinally. Under the authors' procedure: Estimated nucleated cell counts came from reference gene primer amplification. TCRdb's table, derived via immunoSEQ multiplex PCR, lists solely in-frame clones and lacks some. V and J calls and clone size come straight from that table; D and trimming were deduced from the DNA. The sample has about 130,000 clones, roughly 89% seen once; the top ten hold 4.3%. The specimen was peripheral blood. The source is a man in his sixties with COVID-19, enrolled during active disease.

The CDR3 is CASRSGASGNTIYF. The CDR3 DNA is TGTGCCAGTAGATCAGGGGCTTCTGGAAACACCATATATTTT. The chain joins TRBV19 to TRBJ1-3, with D possibly matching TRBD1 (6 bases). V lost 6 bases and J lost 1, with 10 bases in between. The CDR3 totals 14 residues. Germline CDR1 LNHDA, CDR2 SQIVND (reference sequence).